The clone carrying this T cell receptor (beta chain) has ten or more counts. Its antigen is as yet unknown. This sample is part of a study of blood T cells in healthy people across ages. V was pared by 3 bases and J by 2 bases, with 7 bases between. Per the germline V gene, CDR1 is SGHDN and CDR2 is FVKESK. CDR3 size: 13 residues. Next came a second PCR, run for about 7 to 11 cycles, which used a sample-barcoded 5' primer along with a J-beta primer mix. Each CDR3 protein is one row after TCRdb ran MiXCR on the 5' RACE reads. The sample includes some 750,000 distinct CDR3 sequences, 20% to 25% of them seen just once. Study-wide findings and caveats: Donor CMV status was unknown, possibly confounding expanded clonotype changes.

This chain joins TRBV14 and TRBJ1-1; D not resolved. The sample comprised blood. The origin of this receptor is a man aged 65 to 79 in good health. The CDR3 DNA reads as TGTGCCAGCAGCCAGCTCAGAAACACTGAAGCTTTCTTT. Amino acid sequence: CASSQLRNTEAFF. Complete variable domain (other parts from reference TRBV14 and TRBJ1-1): EAGVTQFPSHSVIEKGQTVTLRCDPISGHDNLYWYRRVMGKEIKFLLHFVKESKQDESGMPNNRFLAERTGGTYSTLKVQPAELEDSGVYFCASSQLRNTEAFFGQGTRLTVV.